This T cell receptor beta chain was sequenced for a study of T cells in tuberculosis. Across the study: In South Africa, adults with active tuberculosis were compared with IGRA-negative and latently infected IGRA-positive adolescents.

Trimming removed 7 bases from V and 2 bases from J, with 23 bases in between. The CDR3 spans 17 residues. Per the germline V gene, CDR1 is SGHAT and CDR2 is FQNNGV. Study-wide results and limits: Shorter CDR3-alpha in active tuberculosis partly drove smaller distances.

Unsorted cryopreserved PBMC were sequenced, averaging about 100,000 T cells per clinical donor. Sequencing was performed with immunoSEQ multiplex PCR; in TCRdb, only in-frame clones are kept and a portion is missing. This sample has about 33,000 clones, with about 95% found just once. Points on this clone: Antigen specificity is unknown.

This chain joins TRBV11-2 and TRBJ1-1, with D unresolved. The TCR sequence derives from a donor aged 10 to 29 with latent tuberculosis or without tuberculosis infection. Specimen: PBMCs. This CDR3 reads CASTNPMAREVNTEAFF. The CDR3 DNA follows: TGTGCCAGCACCAACCCCATGGCGAGGGAAGTAAACACTGAAGCTTTCTTT.